This TCR beta chain was sequenced for a study of STAT5B mutations in CD4+ large granular lymphocyte leukemia. Looking at the study overall: Healthy donors showed HLA-associated enrichment of the CDR3 'QG' motif. Study-wide results and caveats: No patients shared main leukemic clonotypes, though roughly 27% appeared at low frequency elsewhere.

Details on this clone: Antigen: not known.

V shed 4 bases and J 6 bases; nucleotides not matched to a gene: 5. The CDR3 has 14 amino acids. CDR1 is KGHSH and CDR2 is LQKENI in the germline V gene. Sequenced by immunoSEQ multiplex PCR; TCRdb stores in-frame clones only, minus some. The sample records approximately 30,000 clones, roughly 80% being singletons. The chain recombines TRBV18 with TRBJ2-1; 8 positions agree with TRBD1. The sample consisted of CD4+ T cells from blood buffy coats. The TCR originated in a human donor in good health. This CDR3 is CASSLGTGGNEQFF. The DNA of the CDR3 is TGTGCCAGCTCACTGGGGACAGGAGGCAATGAGCAGTTCTTC.